These 32 T cell receptor beta chains originate from one sample sequenced in a study of T cell clusters in autoimmune cytopenias. TRB was amplified by touch-down multiplex PCR, primer pools A and B combined. TCRdb re-called the multiplex PCR reads; one entry per CDR3 protein, DNA not given. The table gives about 4,900 distinct CDR3 sequences; the top ten clones make up roughly 15% of it. TRB amplification used approximately 0.25 ug of peripheral blood genomic DNA. The sample was also reused in another study, on T cell repertoires in aging, cancer and after chemotherapy.

The sample consisted of peripheral blood. These TCRs come from a human donor in good health.

The rearrangement links TRBV11-2 to TRBJ2-3; TCRdb selects TRBD1, and the lack of DNA leaves this call unchecked. The CDR3 covers 15 residues. CDR1 and CDR2 from the germline V gene are SGHAT and FQNNGV. This CDR3 reads CASSLDLRTGDTQYF. Using reference TRBV11-2 and TRBJ2-3 for the parts outside the CDR3, the full variable domain is EAGVAQSPRYKIIEKRQSVAFWCNPISGHATLYWYQQILGQGPKLLIQFQNNGVVDDSQLPKDRFSAERLKGVDSTLKIQPAKLEDSAVYLCASSLDLRTGDTQYFGPGTRLTVL.

Its frequency marks this clonotype as medium-sized. This rearrangement joins TRBV5-6 to TRBJ1-2. The length of the CDR3 is 13 residues. Germline V gene lookup returns CDR1 SGHDT and CDR2 YYEEEE. The chain's CDR3 is CASSFKGGYGYTF.

This clonotype shows up as medium-sized (0.01 to 0.1%) by frequency. The chain links TRBV30 to TRBJ2-7; TCRdb reports TRBD1, a call that lacks DNA to check it against. The CDR3 has 12 residues. CDR1 and CDR2 from the germline V gene are GTSNPN and SVGIG (reference sequence). The CDR3 spells CAWKGATYEQYF.

This clonotype is called medium-sized (0.01 to 0.1%) based on its frequency. V usage is TRBV12-3 or TRBV12-4 and J usage is TRBJ2-6; the D call of TRBD1 rests on TCRdb alone, since no DNA is present to check it. The CDR3 length is 14 residues. The CDR3 sequence: CASTRDSGANVLTF.

The chain is built from TRBV13 and TRBJ1-2. The CDR3 spans 13 residues. CDR1 is PRHDT and CDR2 is FYEKMQ in the germline V gene (reference sequence). CDR3 in amino acids: CASSRTQDYGYTF.

V usage is TRBV10-3 and J usage is TRBJ1-3; without DNA, the TCRdb call of TRBD1 cannot be checked. CDR3 size: 15 residues. Germline CDR1 and CDR2: ENHRY and SYGVKD. CDR3 region: CAISWTGGTGNTIYF.

By frequency, this clonotype is medium-sized. This rearrangement joins TRBV12-3 or TRBV12-4 to TRBJ2-3. The CDR3 consists of 14 residues. The CDR3 loop reads CASSLRSSTDTQYF.

By frequency, this clonotype is medium-sized (0.01 to 0.1%). The rearrangement joins TRBV19 to TRBJ1-5. Germline V CDR1 and CDR2: LNHDA, SQIVND (reference sequence). The CDR3 runs to 17 residues. This CDR3 reads CASSIDPAGYSNQPQHF.

V and J are TRBV6-1 and TRBJ2-1; TCRdb outputs TRBD2, but without DNA this stays unchecked. The CDR3 is made up of 15 amino acids. Germline-derived CDR1 and CDR2 are MNHNS and SASEGT. The CDR3 here is CASSKMRAGNNEQFF.

This chain joins TRBV10-2 and TRBJ2-1; TCRdb calls TRBD2, which cannot be checked without DNA. The CDR3 sequence is 15 residues long. Germline CDR1 and CDR2: WSHSY and SAAADI. CDR3 region: CASSEASGYHNEQFF.

The rearrangement joins TRBV15 to TRBJ1-2; the TRBD1 assignment by TCRdb is unverifiable without DNA. This CDR3 is 17 amino acids long. CDR1 is LNHNV and CDR2 is YYDKDF in the germline V gene (reference sequence). The CDR3 is CATSRDLGRQGRYGYTF. Supplemented by reference TRBV15 and TRBJ1-2, the full variable domain reads DAMVIQNPRYQVTQFGKPVTLSCSQTLNHNVMYWYQQKSSQAPKLLFHYYDKDFNNEADTPDNFQSRRPNTSFCFLDIRSPGLGDTAMYLCATSRDLGRQGRYGYTFGSGTRLTVV.

Considering frequency, this clonotype is medium-sized. The rearrangement uses TRBV30 and TRBJ1-3; there is no DNA to check the TCRdb D call of TRBD1. There are 14 residues in the CDR3. The germline V gene has CDR1 GTSNPN and CDR2 SVGIG (reference sequence). This CDR3 reads CAWRQGFSGNTIYF.

The rearrangement links TRBV18 to TRBJ2-7. Germline CDR1 and CDR2: KGHSH and LQKENI. The CDR3 extends over 16 amino acids. This CDR3 is CASSPKFTGASYEQYF.

This clonotype is deemed medium-sized by its frequency. This chain connects TRBV19 to TRBJ1-2; the D call from TCRdb, TRBD1, cannot be confirmed without DNA. Per the germline V gene, CDR1 is LNHDA and CDR2 is SQIVND (reference sequence). The CDR3 is 16 residues long. The CDR3 sequence: CASSIDPRTYNYGYTF.

The gene calls are TRBV6-2 or TRBV6-3 and TRBJ1-1; TCRdb returns TRBD1, unconfirmable since there is no DNA. The germline V gene encodes CDR1 MNHEY and CDR2 SVGEGT. CDR3 length: 14 amino acids. CDR3 residues: CASSYSGTGWGAFF.

In terms of frequency, this clonotype is medium-sized (0.01 to 0.1%). The chain carries TRBV19 and TRBJ1-2; TCRdb's assignment of TRBD1 cannot be checked, as there is no DNA. The CDR3 is 15 residues long. Germline lookup yields CDR1 LNHDA and CDR2 SQIVND (reference sequence). The CDR3 loop is CASSADRGRYYGYTF.

Its frequency marks this clonotype as medium-sized. The gene calls are TRBV19 and TRBJ2-1; there is no DNA to check the TCRdb D call of TRBD2. Germline values: CDR1 LNHDA, CDR2 SQIVND (reference sequence). The CDR3 spans 15 residues. CDR3: CASRSLAGVANEQFF.

This clonotype registers medium-sized by frequency. The chain combines TRBV30 with TRBJ2-7. This CDR3 is 12 amino acids long. CDR1 GTSNPN and CDR2 SVGIG come from the germline V gene (reference sequence). CDR3: CAWNGGWDEQYF.

This clonotype is called large based on its frequency. The V gene is TRBV19, the J gene TRBJ2-3; the TCRdb D gene call, TRBD1, has no DNA to confirm it. The CDR3 has 16 residues. Germline CDR1 is LNHDA and CDR2 is SQIVND (reference sequence). The CDR3 sequence: CASSMSGGRGSDTQYF. Full variable domain (missing parts from reference TRBV19 and TRBJ2-3): DGGITQSPKYLFRKEGQNVTLSCEQNLNHDAMYWYRQDPGQGLRLIYYSQIVNDFQKGDIAEGYSVSREKKESFPLTVTSAQKNPTAFYLCASSMSGGRGSDTQYFGPGTRLTVL.

This clonotype is called medium-sized based on its frequency. V gene TRBV6-5 combines with J gene TRBJ2-2; the D call from TCRdb, TRBD2, cannot be confirmed without DNA. This CDR3 comprises 15 residues. Germline assignment: CDR1 MNHEY and CDR2 SVGAGI. This CDR3 reads CASRETSGSPGELFF.

Considering frequency, this clonotype is medium-sized. The V and J genes are TRBV30 and TRBJ1-2; the D call of TRBD1 rests on TCRdb alone, since no DNA is present to check it. Germline V gene lookup returns CDR1 GTSNPN and CDR2 SVGIG (reference sequence). The CDR3 has 14 residues. CDR3: CAWSTWGASLEYTF.

The J gene is TRBJ2-1, the V gene TRBV12-3 or TRBV12-4; as DNA is missing, the TRBD2 call by TCRdb cannot be tested. CDR3 length equals 15 residues. The CDR3 sequence is CASRPPGLAGNEQFF.

This chain uses TRBV10-2 with TRBJ1-3. CDR1 and CDR2 (germline): WSHSY, SAAADI. The CDR3 covers 14 residues. CDR3 residues: CASSKQPSGNTIYF.

Measured by frequency, this clonotype is medium-sized. The rearrangement links TRBV5-6 to TRBJ2-3; the D gene TCRdb calls, TRBD2, cannot be checked with no DNA. Per germline, CDR1 SGHDT and CDR2 YYEEEE. The CDR3 covers 15 residues. CDR3 amino acids: CASSLMRDSTDTQYF.

Considering frequency, this clonotype is medium-sized. The V call is TRBV19, the J call TRBJ1-5; checking the TCRdb D call of TRBD1 is not possible without DNA. This CDR3 contains 16 residues. The germline gives CDR1 LNHDA, CDR2 SQIVND (reference sequence). The CDR3 loop is CASSIGQGAGNQPQHF.

The V and J genes are TRBV7-9 and TRBJ1-2; the TCRdb call, TRBD1, lacks DNA for checking. This CDR3 has 13 amino acids. CDR1 is SEHNR, CDR2 FQNEAQ, per germline (reference sequence). The CDR3 protein is CASSPDRAHGYTF. The full variable domain, completed using reference TRBV7-9 and TRBJ1-2, is DTGVSQNPRHKITKRGQNVTFRCDPISEHNRLYWYRQTLGQGPEFLTYFQNEAQLEKSRLLSDRFSAERPKGSFSTLEIQRTEQGDSAMYLCASSPDRAHGYTFGSGTRLTVV.

Judged by frequency, this clonotype is medium-sized. The chain uses TRBV30 and TRBJ2-2; TCRdb calls TRBD1, which cannot be checked without DNA. CDR3 length equals 15 residues. CDR1 is GTSNPN, CDR2 SVGIG, per germline (reference sequence). This CDR3 reads CAWSKGPRGTGELFF.

The chain has TRBV6-5 and TRBJ2-3. CDR3 length: 16 residues. Per germline, CDR1 MNHEY and CDR2 SVGAGI. The CDR3 loop reads CASSYRSRASTDTQYF.

Its frequency marks this clonotype as medium-sized. The chain joins TRBV27 to TRBJ2-2; TCRdb selects TRBD1, and the lack of DNA leaves this call unchecked. CDR1 is MNHEY and CDR2 is SMNVEV in the germline V gene (reference sequence). The CDR3 loop spans 14 amino acids. CDR3 sequence reads: CASSLGAGVGELFF.

Judged by frequency, this clonotype is medium-sized. The CDR3 sequence: CASSITTGAGTGELFF. V is TRBV5-5 and J is TRBJ2-2; TCRdb calls TRBD1, which cannot be checked without DNA. The CDR3 extends over 16 amino acids. Per germline, CDR1 SGHKS and CDR2 YYEKEE (reference sequence).

Considering frequency, this clonotype is medium-sized (0.01 to 0.1%). The J gene is TRBJ2-5, the V gene TRBV27. Germline CDR1 and CDR2: MNHEY and SMNVEV (reference sequence). The CDR3 contains 13 residues. The CDR3 loop is CASRPTSRETQYF.

Considering frequency, this clonotype is medium-sized. CDR3 amino acids: CASSYNRGSNTEAFF. The V and J genes are TRBV6-5 and TRBJ1-1; TCRdb selects TRBD1, and the lack of DNA leaves this call unchecked. CDR1 is MNHEY and CDR2 is SVGAGI in the germline V gene. The CDR3 runs 15 residues.